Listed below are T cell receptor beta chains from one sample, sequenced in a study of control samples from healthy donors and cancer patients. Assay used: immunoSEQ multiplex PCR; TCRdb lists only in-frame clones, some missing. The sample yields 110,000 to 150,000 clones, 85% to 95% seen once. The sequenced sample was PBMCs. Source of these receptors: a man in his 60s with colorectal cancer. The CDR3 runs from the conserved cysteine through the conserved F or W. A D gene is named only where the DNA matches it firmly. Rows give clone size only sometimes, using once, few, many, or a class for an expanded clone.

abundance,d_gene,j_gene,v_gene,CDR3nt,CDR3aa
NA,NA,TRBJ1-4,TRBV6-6,TGTGCCAGCAGTTTAAGGGGATCGAATGAAAAACTGTTTTTT,CASSLRGSNEKLFF
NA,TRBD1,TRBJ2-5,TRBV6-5,TGTGCCAGCAGCCAACCCGGGACAGTCGGAGAGACCCAGTACTTC,CASSQPGTVGETQYF
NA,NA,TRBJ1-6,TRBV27,TGTGCCAGCAGCCCCACAGGGAATCGGTCACCCCTCCACTTT,CASSPTGNRSPLHF
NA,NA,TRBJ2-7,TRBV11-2,TGTGCCAGCAGCCATGGGGAGACTACCCGATACGAGCAGTACTTC,CASSHGETTRYEQYF
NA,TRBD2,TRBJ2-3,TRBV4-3,TGCGCCAGCAGCCCTTGGAAAGGGAGCGGGGTAGATACGCAGTATTTT,CASSPWKGSGVDTQYF
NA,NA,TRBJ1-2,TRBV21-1,TGTGCCAAAAGGACAGGGGGCGCAGAAGGCTACACCTTC,CAKRTGGAEGYTF
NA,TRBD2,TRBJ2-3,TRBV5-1,TGCGCCAGCAGCTTAGGACTAGTCCCACCCCCAAGTAGCACAGATACGCAGTATTTT,CASSLGLVPPPSSTDTQYF
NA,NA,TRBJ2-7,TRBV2,TGTACCTCCGCAGCCTCCTACGAGCAGTACTTC,CTSAASYEQYF
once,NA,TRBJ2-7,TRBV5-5,TGTGCCAGCAGCTTATCCCTAGCCCCCTACGAGCAGTACTTC,CASSLSLAPYEQYF
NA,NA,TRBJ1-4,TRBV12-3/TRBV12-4,TGTGCCAGCAGTTTGGGGGCTTATGAAAAACTGTTTTTT,CASSLGAYEKLFF
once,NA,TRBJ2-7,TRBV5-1,TGCGCCAGCAGACAGGCCTCCGTCAGCGAGCAGTACTTC,CASRQASVSEQYF
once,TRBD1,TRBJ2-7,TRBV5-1,TGCGCCAGCAACCGACAGGGAGTGAACGAGCAGTACTTC,CASNRQGVNEQYF
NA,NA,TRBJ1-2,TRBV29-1,TGCAGCGTGGGGGGGTCCTCTAGTGGTGGCTATGGCTACACCTTC,CSVGGSSSGGYGYTF
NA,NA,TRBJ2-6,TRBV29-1,TGCAGCGCCTCCACGGGGCGCTCTGGGGCCAACGTCCTGACTTTC,CSASTGRSGANVLTF
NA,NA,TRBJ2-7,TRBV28,TGTGCCAGCAGTTCTGGCCACCCGAGCTCCTACGAGCAGTACTTC,CASSSGHPSSYEQYF
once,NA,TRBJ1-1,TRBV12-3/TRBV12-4,TGTGCCAGCAGTTCTCAGGGAAGAACTGAAGCTTTCTTT,CASSSQGRTEAFF
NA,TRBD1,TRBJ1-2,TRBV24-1,TGTGCCACCAGTGATTACGGGACAGGGGCCACCTCGGGATATGGCTACACCTTC,CATSDYGTGATSGYGYTF
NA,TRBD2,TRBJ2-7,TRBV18,TGTGCCAGCTCACCGCCGGGCGGGGGGCCAAGCTCCTACGAGCAGTACTTC,CASSPPGGGPSSYEQYF
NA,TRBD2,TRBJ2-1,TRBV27,TGTGCCAGCAGTACTTTAGCGGGGGCAACCTACAATGAGCAGTTCTTC,CASSTLAGATYNEQFF
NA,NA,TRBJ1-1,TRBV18,TGTGCCAGCTCATCGGGAGGGGAGGGGACTGAAGCTTTCTTT,CASSSGGEGTEAFF
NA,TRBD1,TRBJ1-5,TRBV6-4,TGTGCCAGCAGGGGACGACAGGGAAGCCCCCCGTATAGCAATCAGCCCCAGCATTTT,CASRGRQGSPPYSNQPQHF
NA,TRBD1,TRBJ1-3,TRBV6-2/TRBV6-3,TGTGCCAGCAGTTACAACAGGGGCTCTGGAAACACCATATATTTT,CASSYNRGSGNTIYF
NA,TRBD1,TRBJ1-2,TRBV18,TGTGCCAGCTCACCGACAGGGGTTGGAAACTATGGCTACACCTTC,CASSPTGVGNYGYTF
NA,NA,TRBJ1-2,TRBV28,TGTGCCAGCAGTTTGGGTGGCTATGGCTACACCTTC,CASSLGGYGYTF
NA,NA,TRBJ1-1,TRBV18,TGTGCCAGCTCACCACCGCAAGACACTGAAGCTTTCTTT,CASSPPQDTEAFF
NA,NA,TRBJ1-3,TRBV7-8,TGTGCCAGCAGCCCTCGTGACACCATATATTTT,CASSPRDTIYF
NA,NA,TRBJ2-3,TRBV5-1,TGCGCCAGCAGCTTAGGCCTCACAGATACGCAGTATTTT,CASSLGLTDTQYF
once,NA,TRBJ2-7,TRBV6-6,TGTGCCAGCAGTTACGGGGGGATCTCCTACGAGCAGTACTTC,CASSYGGISYEQYF
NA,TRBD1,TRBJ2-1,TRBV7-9,TGTGCCAGCAGCCTACAGGGGGCCCCCTCCTACAATGAGCAGTTCTTC,CASSLQGAPSYNEQFF
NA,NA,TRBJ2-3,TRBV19,TGTGCCAGCGGGGCTAGCACAGATACGCAGTATTTT,CASGASTDTQYF
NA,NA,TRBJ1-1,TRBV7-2,TGTGCCAGCAGCTTAGCCCAGATGAACACTGAAGCTTTCTTT,CASSLAQMNTEAFF
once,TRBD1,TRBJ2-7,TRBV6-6,TGTGCCAGCAGTCCGGGACAGGGGACCTACGAGCAGTACTTC,CASSPGQGTYEQYF
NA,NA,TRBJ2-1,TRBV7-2,TGTGCCAGCAGCCCCCGGTATCCTAGCCTCTCCTACAATGAGCAGTTCTTC,CASSPRYPSLSYNEQFF
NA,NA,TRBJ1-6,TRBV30,TGTGCCTGGAGTGTATTGCTCGGCCGGAGCTCCTATAATTCACCCCTCCACTTT,CAWSVLLGRSSYNSPLHF
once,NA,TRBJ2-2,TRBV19,TGTGCCAGTATGGACCGGGCCGGTCGCGGGGAGCTGTTTTTT,CASMDRAGRGELFF
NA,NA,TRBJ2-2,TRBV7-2,TGTGCCAGCAGCTTAGGGTCTGCGGGTTCGGGGGAGCTGTTTTTT,CASSLGSAGSGELFF
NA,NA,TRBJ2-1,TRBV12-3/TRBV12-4,TGTGCCAGCAGTTTAGCCGGGGAGCAGTTCTTC,CASSLAGEQFF
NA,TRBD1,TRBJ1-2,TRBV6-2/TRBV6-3,TGTGCCAGCAGCGACAGGGGTACGGATGGCTACACCTTC,CASSDRGTDGYTF
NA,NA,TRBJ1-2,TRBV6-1,TGTGCCAGCAGTGAACCGGGGAGAGGGAGTGGCTACACCTTC,CASSEPGRGSGYTF
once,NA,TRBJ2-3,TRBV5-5,TGTGCCAGCAGCTTGGTTCAGGCCAGCACAGATACGCAGTATTTT,CASSLVQASTDTQYF
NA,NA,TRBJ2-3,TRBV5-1,TGCGCCAGCAGGGACGTACTCACAGATACGCAGTATTTT,CASRDVLTDTQYF
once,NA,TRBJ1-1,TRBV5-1,TGCGCCAGCAGCTTTGACCCCATGAACACTGAAGCTTTCTTT,CASSFDPMNTEAFF
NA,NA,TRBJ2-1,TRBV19,TGTGCCAGTAGTAGCGGTAATGAGCAGTTCTTC,CASSSGNEQFF
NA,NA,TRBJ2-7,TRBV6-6,TGTGCCAGCAGCTATATGTCGACCAACGAGCAGTACTTC,CASSYMSTNEQYF
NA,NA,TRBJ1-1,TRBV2,TGTGCCAGCACCAAGGATTTGAACACTGAAGCTTTCTTT,CASTKDLNTEAFF
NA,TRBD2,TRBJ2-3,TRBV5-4,TGTGCCAGCAGCCGGGGACTAGCGGACACAGATACGCAGTATTTT,CASSRGLADTDTQYF
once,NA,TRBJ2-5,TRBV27,TGTGCCAGCAGTTTTTCCACACTGGAGACCCAGTACTTC,CASSFSTLETQYF
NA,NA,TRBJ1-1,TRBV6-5,TGTGCCAGCAGTTACAGCAACACTGAAGCTTTCTTT,CASSYSNTEAFF
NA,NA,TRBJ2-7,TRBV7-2,TGTGCCAGCAGCTTAACAGGAATCTCCTACGAGCAGTACTTC,CASSLTGISYEQYF
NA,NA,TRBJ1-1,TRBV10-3,TGTGCCATCAGTGAACAAGGCGCCACTGAAGCTTTCTTT,CAISEQGATEAFF
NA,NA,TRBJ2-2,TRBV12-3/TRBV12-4,TGTGCCAGCAGTCCTGGTAACACCGGGGAGCTGTTTTTT,CASSPGNTGELFF
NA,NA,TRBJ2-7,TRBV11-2,TGTGCCAGCAGCTTAAGCTTCTCCTACGAGCAGTACTTC,CASSLSFSYEQYF
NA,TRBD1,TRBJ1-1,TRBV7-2,TGTGCCAGCAGCGCCACAGGGGGCACTGAAGCTTTCTTT,CASSATGGTEAFF
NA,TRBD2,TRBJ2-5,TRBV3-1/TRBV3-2,TGTGCCAGCAGCCTTCACCGGGACTATCAAGAGACCCAGTACTTC,CASSLHRDYQETQYF
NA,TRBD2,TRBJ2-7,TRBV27,TGTGCCAGCAGGACTCTAGCGGGGGAAGCCTACGAGCAGTACTTC,CASRTLAGEAYEQYF
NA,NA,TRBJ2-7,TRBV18,TGTGCCAGCTCACCTTTTGACAGTGCCTACTACGAGCAGTACTTC,CASSPFDSAYYEQYF
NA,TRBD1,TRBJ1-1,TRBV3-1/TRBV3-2,TGTGCCAGCAGCCAAGGGACAGGGCCCATGAACACTGAAGCTTTCTTT,CASSQGTGPMNTEAFF
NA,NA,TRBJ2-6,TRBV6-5,TGTGCCAGCAAGGTTACTGGGGCCAACGTCCTGACTTTC,CASKVTGANVLTF
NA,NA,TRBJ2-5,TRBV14,TGTGCCAGCAGCCAAAGAAGCGTTCGAGAGACCCAGTACTTC,CASSQRSVRETQYF
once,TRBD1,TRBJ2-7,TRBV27,TGTGCCAGCAGTCAGGACAGGGTTGACGAGCAGTACTTC,CASSQDRVDEQYF